This T cell receptor (beta chain) was found in a study of CD8 T cells in ankylosing spondylitis. Germline CDR1 and CDR2: SQVTM and ANQGSEA. CDR3 length: 14 amino acids. The V gene lost 5 bases and the J gene lost 0 bases, with 11 bases spanning the gap. TCRdb analysed the 5' RACE reads with MiXCR anew, one entry per CDR3 protein. The sample yields about 120,000 distinct CDR3 sequences, approximately 14% seen once. This clonotype was recorded at least ten times. The chain uses TRBV29-1 and TRBJ2-1; D might be TRBD1 (7 bases). The sample was blood, either unsorted or a sorted T cell fraction (not recorded which). The TCR comes from a female donor with ankylosing spondylitis or in good health (not recorded which). The CDR3 loop is CSVHQGGSYNEQFF. The CDR3 DNA follows: TGCAGCGTTCATCAGGGGGGCTCCTACAATGAGCAGTTCTTC.